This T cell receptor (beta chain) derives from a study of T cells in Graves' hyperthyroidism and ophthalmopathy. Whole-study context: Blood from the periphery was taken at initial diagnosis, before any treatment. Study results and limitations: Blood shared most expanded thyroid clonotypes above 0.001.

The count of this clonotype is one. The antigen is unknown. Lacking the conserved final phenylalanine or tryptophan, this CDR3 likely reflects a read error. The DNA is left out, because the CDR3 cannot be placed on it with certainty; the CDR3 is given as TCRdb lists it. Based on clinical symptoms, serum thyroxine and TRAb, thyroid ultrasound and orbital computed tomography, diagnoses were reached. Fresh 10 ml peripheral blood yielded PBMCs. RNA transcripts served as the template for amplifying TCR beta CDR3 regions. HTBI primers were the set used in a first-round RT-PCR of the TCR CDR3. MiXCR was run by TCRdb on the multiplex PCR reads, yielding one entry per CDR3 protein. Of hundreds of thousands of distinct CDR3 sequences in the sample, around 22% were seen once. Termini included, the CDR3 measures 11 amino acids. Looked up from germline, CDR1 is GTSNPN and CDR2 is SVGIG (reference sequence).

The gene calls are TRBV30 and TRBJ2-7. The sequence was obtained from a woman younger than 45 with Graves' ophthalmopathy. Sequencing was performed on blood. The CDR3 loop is CAWSDGPARYL.